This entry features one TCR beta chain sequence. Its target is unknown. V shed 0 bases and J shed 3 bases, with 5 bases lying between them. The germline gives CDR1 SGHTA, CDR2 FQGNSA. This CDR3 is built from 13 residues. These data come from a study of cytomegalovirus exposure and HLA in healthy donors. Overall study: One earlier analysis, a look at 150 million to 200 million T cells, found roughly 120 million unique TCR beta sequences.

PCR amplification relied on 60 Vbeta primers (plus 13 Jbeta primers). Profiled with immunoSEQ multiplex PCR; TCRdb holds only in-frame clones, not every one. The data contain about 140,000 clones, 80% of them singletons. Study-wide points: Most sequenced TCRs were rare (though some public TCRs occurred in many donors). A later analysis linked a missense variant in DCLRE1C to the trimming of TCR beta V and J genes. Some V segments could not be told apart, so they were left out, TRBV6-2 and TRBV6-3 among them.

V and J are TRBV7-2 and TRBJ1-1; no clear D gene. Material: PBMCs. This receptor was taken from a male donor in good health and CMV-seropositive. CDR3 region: CASSLAPDTEAFF. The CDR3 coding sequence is TGTGCCAGCAGCTTAGCGCCGGACACTGAAGCTTTCTTT. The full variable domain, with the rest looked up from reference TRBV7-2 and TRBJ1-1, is GAGVSQSPSNKVTEKGKDVELRCDPISGHTALYWYRQSLGQGLEFLIYFQGNSAPDKSGLPSDRFSAERTGGSVSTLTIQRTQQEDSAVYLCASSLAPDTEAFFGQGTRLTVV.